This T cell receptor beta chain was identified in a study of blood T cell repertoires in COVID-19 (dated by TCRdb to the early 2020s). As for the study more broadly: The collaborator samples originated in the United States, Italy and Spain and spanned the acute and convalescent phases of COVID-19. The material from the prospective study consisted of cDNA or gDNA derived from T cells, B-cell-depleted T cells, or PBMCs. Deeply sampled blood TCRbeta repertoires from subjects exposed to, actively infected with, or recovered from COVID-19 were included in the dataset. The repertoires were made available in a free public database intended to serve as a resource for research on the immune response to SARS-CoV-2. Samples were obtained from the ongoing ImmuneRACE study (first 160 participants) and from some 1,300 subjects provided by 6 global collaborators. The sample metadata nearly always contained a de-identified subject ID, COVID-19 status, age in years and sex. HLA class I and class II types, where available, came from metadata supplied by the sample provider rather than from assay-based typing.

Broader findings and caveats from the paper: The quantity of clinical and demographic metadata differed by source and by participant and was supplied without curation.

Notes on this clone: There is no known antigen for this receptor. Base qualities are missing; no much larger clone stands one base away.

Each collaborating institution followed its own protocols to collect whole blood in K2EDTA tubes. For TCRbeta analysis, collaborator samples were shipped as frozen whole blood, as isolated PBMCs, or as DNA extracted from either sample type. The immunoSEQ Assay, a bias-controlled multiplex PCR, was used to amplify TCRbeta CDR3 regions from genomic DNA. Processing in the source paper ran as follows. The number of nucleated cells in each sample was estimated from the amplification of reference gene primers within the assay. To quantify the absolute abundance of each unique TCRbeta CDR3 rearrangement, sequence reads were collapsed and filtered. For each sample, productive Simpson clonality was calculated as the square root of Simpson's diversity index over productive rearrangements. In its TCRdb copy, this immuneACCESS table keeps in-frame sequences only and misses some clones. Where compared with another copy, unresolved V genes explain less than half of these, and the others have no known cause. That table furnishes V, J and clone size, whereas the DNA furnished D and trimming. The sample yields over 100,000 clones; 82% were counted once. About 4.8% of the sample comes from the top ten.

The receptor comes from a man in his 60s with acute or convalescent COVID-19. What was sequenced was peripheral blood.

The encoded CDR3 is CASSFGVDSPLHF. The nucleotide sequence is given as TGTGCCAGCAGCTTCGGGGTTGATTCACCCCTCCACTTT. The V and J segments used are TRBV11-3 and TRBJ1-6, with no reliable assignment of the D segment. Based on the germline V gene, the CDR1 and CDR2 sequences are SGHNT and YENEEA. V is shortened by 3 bases, J by 8 bases, and the region joining them spans 8 bases. Including the terminal cysteine and phenylalanine, the CDR3 comprises 13 residues. Kept here is only the CDR3 DNA, which spans 39 bases and is read in frame from base 1.